The 27 T cell receptor beta chains reported below all come from one sample, sequenced in a study of cytomegalovirus exposure and HLA in healthy donors. The PCR made use of 60 Vbeta and 13 Jbeta primers. Sequencing was performed with immunoSEQ multiplex PCR; in TCRdb, only in-frame clones are kept and a portion is missing. The sample lists 150,000 or so clones, about 74% seen once, with over 3% in the top ten. Sequencing was carried out using PBMCs. These receptors all stem from a male donor in good health and CMV-seronegative.

The chain joins TRBV7-2 to TRBJ2-5, with 12 bases lining up with TRBD2. The ends lost 6 bases at V and 5 bases at J; junction bases unmatched: 7. CDR3 length equals 15 residues. The germline V gene encodes CDR1 SGHTA and CDR2 FQGNSA. The CDR3 DNA reads as TGTGCCAGCAGGACCTCCGGGACTAGCGGGGAGACCCAGTACTTC. Translated, it gives CASRTSGTSGETQYF.

This clone was counted a few times. The V gene is TRBV5-1, the J gene TRBJ1-2; unclear D gene. Trimming took off 0 bases at V and 6 bases at J, with 12 bases between the two ends. Germline V gives CDR1 SGHRS, CDR2 YFSETQ. The CDR3 consists of 14 residues. The CDR3 DNA follows: TGCGCCAGCAGCTTGGTTCCGGGTAGCCATGGCTACACCTTC. Translation: CASSLVPGSHGYTF.

The chain has TRBV5-1 and TRBJ1-1, with D possibly TRBD1 on 6 matching bases. The CDR3 extends over 15 amino acids. The germline V gene has CDR1 SGHRS and CDR2 YFSETQ. V was pared by 4 bases and J by 1 base, with 14 bases between. The CDR3 reads CASSPTGTSNTEAFF. CDR3 in DNA: TGCGCCAGCAGCCCCACCGGGACATCGAACACTGAAGCTTTCTTT.

This clone was observed a single time. This chain uses TRBV7-8 with TRBJ2-3; TRBD2 matches 11 bases. V gave up 0 bases and J gave up 5 bases; unmatched junction bases: 4. This CDR3 comprises 16 residues. CDR1 and CDR2 (germline): SGHVS, FQNEAQ. DNA for the CDR3: TGTGCCAGCAGCTTAGCCTTACTAGCGGGGGTAGATACGCAGTATTTT. Amino acid sequence: CASSLALLAGVDTQYF.

The genes are TRBV4-1 and TRBJ1-1; D not resolved. Per germline, CDR1 MGHRA and CDR2 YSYEKL. The V end lost 4 bases, the J end lost 3 bases, and 15 bases lay between the germline ends. CDR3 length: 15 amino acids. The CDR3 is CASSRGQARDTEAFF. In nucleotides, the CDR3 is TGCGCCAGCAGCCGAGGGCAGGCTAGGGACACTGAAGCTTTCTTT.

The chain recombines TRBV5-1 with TRBJ1-2; TRBD1 might be the D (5 bases). Deletions cut 3 bases from V and 4 bases from J, with 13 bases between. Germline CDR1 reads SGHRS; CDR2 reads YFSETQ. The CDR3 contains 14 residues. This CDR3 reads CASSWGQGFYGYTF. DNA for the CDR3: TGCGCCAGCAGCTGGGGCCAGGGTTTCTATGGCTACACCTTC.

This chain uses TRBV4-1 with TRBJ2-7; D gene ambiguous. CDR3 size: 15 residues. V gave up 4 bases and J gave up 1 base, with 14 bases separating them. CDR1 and CDR2 from the germline V gene are MGHRA and YSYEKL. The CDR3 DNA is TGCGCCAGCAGCCCAAGCCACGTTGAATCCTACGAGCAGTACTTC. This translates into CASSPSHVESYEQYF.

This clone has just a few counts. One end of the junction does not line up with germline, which may come from a read error. This chain links TRBV7-9 with TRBJ1-6, with 8 bases fitting TRBD1. The CDR3 runs 16 residues. In germline, CDR1 is SEHNR, CDR2 FQNEAQ (reference sequence). The CDR3 is CSSSLARTGWNSPLHF. The CDR3 DNA reads as TGTTCCAGCAGCTTAGCGAGGACAGGGTGGAATTCACCCCTCCACTTT.

The chain couples TRBV7-9 to TRBJ2-2, with 7 bases lining up with TRBD1. V shed 2 bases and J 4 bases; nucleotides not matched to a gene: 7. The CDR3 is 16 amino acids. Germline V CDR1 and CDR2: SEHNR, FQNEAQ (reference sequence). This chain's CDR3 is CASSLRGPLGTGELFF. In nucleotides, the CDR3 is TGTGCCAGCAGCTTAAGGGGGCCCTTGGGCACCGGGGAGCTGTTTTTT. Full variable domain (rest looked up from reference TRBV7-9 and TRBJ2-2): DTGVSQNPRHKITKRGQNVTFRCDPISEHNRLYWYRQTLGQGPEFLTYFQNEAQLEKSRLLSDRFSAERPKGSFSTLEIQRTEQGDSAMYLCASSLRGPLGTGELFFGEGSRLTVL.

V is TRBV19 and J is TRBJ1-5; 7 bases match TRBD1. Germline V gene sequence: CDR1 LNHDA, CDR2 SQIVND (reference sequence). This CDR3 is 14 amino acids long. The V segment lost 9 bases and the J segment 11 bases; nucleotides outside the gene matches: 16. The CDR3 region has the DNA TGTGCCAGCTCCAAGGAGGGGGCCAGGACAGCCCAGCATTTT. This gives the protein CASSKEGARTAQHF.

The CDR3 nucleotides are TGTGCCAGCAGCCTAAGCGGGGGGAACACAGATACGCAGTATTTT. Its translation is CASSLSGGNTDTQYF. This chain links TRBV6-5 with TRBJ2-3, with TRBD2 identical over 9 bases. This CDR3 comprises 15 residues. The J segment lost 2 bases and the V segment lost 6 bases, leaving 6 bases of the junction unmatched. From germline, CDR1 is MNHEY and CDR2 SVGAGI.

The CDR3 loop is CASSSGQGSNEKLFF. CDR3 in DNA: TGTGCCAGCAGCTCAGGACAGGGATCTAATGAAAAACTGTTTTTT. The gene calls are TRBV7-8 and TRBJ1-4, with 8 bases lining up with TRBD1. The CDR3 consists of 15 residues. CDR1 SGHVS and CDR2 FQNEAQ come from the germline V gene. V trimming: 4 bases; J trimming: 3 bases; junction bases outside the gene matches: 4.

This rearrangement joins TRBV9 to TRBJ2-1; D might be TRBD1 (5 bases). Trimming shortened V by 0 bases and J by 8 bases, and 9 bases separated the two germline ends. The CDR3 is 13 amino acids. CDR1 and CDR2 from the germline V gene are SGDLS and YYNGEE. Here the CDR3 DNA reads TGTGCCAGCAGCGTAGACCTCAGGGATGAGCAGTTCTTC. This encodes CASSVDLRDEQFF.

The gene calls are TRBV18 and TRBJ2-3; 10 nucleotides match TRBD2. The V segment lost 4 bases and the J segment 2 bases; nucleotides outside the gene matches: 3. Germline loops: CDR1 KGHSH, CDR2 LQKENI. The CDR3 consists of 15 residues. CDR3 loop: CASSLGLAVTDTQYF. CDR3 DNA: TGTGCCAGCTCACTCGGACTAGCGGTCACAGATACGCAGTATTTT.

The CDR3 region has the DNA TGTGCCAGCAGCCCTGCTAGGGGAAACTATGGCTACACCTTC. This encodes CASSPARGNYGYTF. This sequence joins TRBV9 and TRBJ1-2; D might be TRBD1 (5 bases). The CDR3 extends over 14 amino acids. V dropped 4 bases and J dropped 2 bases, with 12 bases sitting between them. CDR1 is SGDLS, CDR2 YYNGEE, per germline.

The J gene is TRBJ1-2, the V gene TRBV28; no definite D call. This CDR3 has 14 amino acids. Looked up from germline, CDR1 is MDHEN and CDR2 is SYDVKM. Trimming stripped 2 bases from V and 8 bases from J, with 15 bases between. In DNA form, the CDR3 reads TGTGCCAGCAGTTTAGGCGGAGAGAGAGGAGGCTACACCTTC. As protein: CASSLGGERGGYTF.

The chain recombines TRBV5-3 with TRBJ1-3; D is uncertain. TRBV5-3 is sorted into the ORF group, with uncertain function. The CDR3 runs 13 residues. Trimming cost V 9 bases and J 4 bases, with 14 bases left between them. CDR3 sequence: CANERGRGNTIYF. DNA for the CDR3: TGTGCCAACGAGCGGGGAAGAGGAAACACCATATATTTT.

The sample holds one count of this clone. V and J are TRBV7-9 and TRBJ1-2; possibly TRBD1 for D (5 bases). CDR1 and CDR2 from the germline V gene are SEHNR and FQNEAQ (reference sequence). The V and J ends lost 0 bases and 4 bases respectively, with 9 bases between them. The CDR3 totals 14 residues. The CDR3 reads CASSLAGDFYGYTF. The CDR3 DNA reads TGTGCCAGCAGCTTAGCTGGGGACTTCTATGGCTACACCTTC.

This clone was found a few times. The gene calls are TRBV29-1 and TRBJ2-7, with 11 bases identical to TRBD2. The germline CDR1 and CDR2 sequences are SQVTM and ANQGSEA. After removal of 6 bases from V and 2 bases from J, the junction contained 12 bases not matched to a gene. The CDR3 spans 16 residues. CDR3 region: CSVRLAGTLSPYEQYF. CDR3 nucleotides: TGCAGCGTCCGACTAGCGGGGACTTTGTCCCCCTACGAGCAGTACTTC.

The CDR3 sequence: CASSLQGQPQHF. CDR3 sequence (DNA): TGTGCCAGCAGCTTGCAGGGCCAGCCCCAGCATTTT. This chain joins TRBV5-6 and TRBJ1-5; the D gene is possibly TRBD1 (5 bases). Germline V gene sequence: CDR1 SGHDT, CDR2 YYEEEE. CDR3 size: 12 residues. V was trimmed by 1 base and J by 7 bases, leaving 6 bases between them.

A few counts support this clone. The chain recombines TRBV2 with TRBJ1-2; maybe TRBD1 (5 bases). Germline-derived CDR1 and CDR2 are SNHLY and FYNNEI. V was cut by 2 bases and J by 7 bases, with 8 bases left in between. The CDR3 totals 12 residues. The chain's CDR3 is CASSESRGGYTF. Here the CDR3 DNA reads TGTGCCAGCAGTGAATCTAGGGGTGGCTACACCTTC.

The gene calls are TRBV7-3 and TRBJ2-5, with 8 nucleotides matching TRBD2. The J segment lost 5 bases and the V segment lost 4 bases, leaving 6 bases of the junction unmatched. Germline-derived CDR1 and CDR2 are SGHTA and FQGTGA. The CDR3 is made up of 14 amino acids. The CDR3 protein is CASSSREGPETQYF. DNA for the CDR3: TGTGCCAGCAGCTCCCGGGAGGGTCCGGAGACCCAGTACTTC.

Concerning this clone: It is likely a read error, because the conserved phenylalanine at the end of the CDR3 is missing. This chain links TRBV6-1 with TRBJ1-1; 8 bases agree with TRBD1. The germline V gene encodes CDR1 MNHNS and CDR2 SASEGT. V lost 6 bases to trimming and J lost 0 bases; unmatched junction nucleotides: 0. The CDR3 extends over 13 amino acids. In DNA, the CDR3 is TGTGCCAGCAGGACAGGGGTGAACACTGAAGCTTTCCTT. It is translated as CASRTGVNTEAFL.

This clone was detected only once. The chain uses TRBV9 and TRBJ1-2, with D tentatively TRBD1 (6 bases). The CDR3 is 16 residues long. The germline V gene has CDR1 SGDLS and CDR2 YYNGEE. Between the trimmed V and J ends, which lost 4 bases and 4 bases, there was a span of 20 bases. The CDR3 sequence is CASSSSPDRFPYGYTF. In nucleotides, the CDR3 is TGTGCCAGCAGCTCCTCTCCAGACAGGTTCCCCTATGGCTACACCTTC. Complete variable domain (other parts from reference TRBV9 and TRBJ1-2): DSGVTQTPKHLITATGQRVTLRCSPRSGDLSVYWYQQSLDQGLQFLIQYYNGEERAKGNILERFSAQQFPDLHSELNLSSLELGDSALYFCASSSSPDRFPYGYTFGSGTRLTVV.

The genes are TRBV18 and TRBJ1-2; 11 bases align to TRBD1. Germline V gene sequence: CDR1 KGHSH, CDR2 LQKENI. The ends lost 6 bases at V and 4 bases at J; junction bases unmatched: 10. The CDR3 is 16 residues long. The CDR3 here is CASSAGQGAIPYGYTF. CDR3 sequence (DNA): TGTGCCAGCTCGGCCGGACAGGGGGCGATCCCCTATGGCTACACCTTC.

J is TRBJ2-1 and V is TRBV5-1, with a tentative D call TRBD2 (5 bases). The length of the CDR3 is 15 residues. CDR1 is SGHRS and CDR2 is YFSETQ in the germline V gene. V dropped 0 bases and J dropped 2 bases, with 9 bases sitting between them. This CDR3 is CASSLVGEPYNEQFF. CDR3 DNA: TGCGCCAGCAGCTTGGTCGGGGAGCCCTACAATGAGCAGTTCTTC.

V and J are TRBV28 and TRBJ2-5; possibly TRBD2 for D (5 bases). The DNA matches TRBJ2-7 better at its end, which makes the J call doubtful. The CDR3 has 14 amino acids. Germline CDR1 is MDHEN and CDR2 is SYDVKM. The CDR3 DNA sequence: TGTGCCAGCAGTTTAAGCGGACCCTCCTACGAGCAGTACTTC. Translating it yields CASSLSGPSYEQYF.